The TCR beta chain under discussion was sequenced for a study of cytomegalovirus exposure and HLA in healthy donors. 13 Jbeta primers and 60 Vbeta primers were used for the PCR. Only in-frame clones appear in the TCRdb table, and some are missing; sequencing was by immunoSEQ multiplex PCR. This sample has under 130,000 clones, with roughly 79% found just once. Points on this clone: Its target is unknown.

Broader study findings: Association of 17,000 or so TCR beta sequences with HLA alleles was found at 0.05 false discovery rate in a later analysis. Researchers reportedly found TCR beta sequences accurately predicted most subjects' HLA-A and HLA-B alleles.

Looked up from germline, CDR1 is MGHRA and CDR2 is YSYEKL. This CDR3 has 14 amino acids. The V end was cut by 0 bases, the J end by 4 bases, with 10 bases between. The source of this sequence is a male donor in good health and CMV-seronegative. The sequencing input was PBMCs. The chain links TRBV4-1 to TRBJ2-7; D is possibly TRBD1 (5 bases). CDR3 coding DNA: TGCGCCAGCAGCCAAGATCCAGGGCGGTACGAGCAGTACTTC. As protein: CASSQDPGRYEQYF.